The clone carrying this TCR beta chain was detected only once. At one of its ends the junction is not consistent with the germline gene, which may arise from a read error. There are 11 residues in the CDR3. These data originate in a study of response to subunit inactivated influenza vaccine. TCRdb fed the RT-PCR reads into MiXCR, producing one record per CDR3 protein. The top ten clones hold around 9.9% of a sample with over 650,000 distinct CDR3 sequences, roughly 20% of them seen once. The rearrangement joins TRBV12-3 or TRBV12-4 to TRBJ2-3, with TRBD2 identical over 10 bases. Here the sequenced sample was PBMCs from blood, taken about 5 days after vaccination. The TCR was taken from a man aged 45 to 65 who received an inactivated influenza vaccine. The CDR3, as DNA: TGTGCCAGCAGACAGCGGGGGGGACCGAATTTT. It specifies CASRQRGGPNF.